What follows is one TCR beta chain and its context. Stable Graves' hyperthyroidism meant no ophthalmopathy progression within 18 months. The data were taken from a study of T cells in Graves' hyperthyroidism and ophthalmopathy. The TCR beta CDR3 regions underwent amplification using RNA transcripts as the source. During a first-round RT-PCR of the TCR CDR3, the HTBI primer set was used. TCRdb reanalysed the multiplex PCR reads using MiXCR and keeps one entry per CDR3 protein. This table holds roughly 580,000 distinct CDR3 sequences, around 45% found once. The CDR3 contains 14 residues. CDR1 is SNHLY and CDR2 is FYNNEI in the germline V gene. The ends were cut back, 6 bases at V and 4 bases at J, with 13 bases in the middle.

Material for sequencing was peripheral blood or thyroid tissue (not recorded which). The receptor's source is a woman aged 18-30 years with Graves' hyperthyroidism. The chain is built from TRBV2 and TRBJ1-5; no definite D call. The CDR3 region is CASSSLEQNQPQHF. For the CDR3, the DNA is TGTGCCAGCAGCTCCTTGGAACAGAATCAGCCCCAGCATTTT. Complete variable domain (other parts from reference TRBV2 and TRBJ1-5): EPEVTQTPSHQVTQMGQEVILRCVPISNHLYFYWYRQILGQKVEFLVSFYNNEISEKSEIFDDQFSVERPDGSNFTLKIRSTKLEDSAMYFCASSSLEQNQPQHFGDGTRLSIL.